This T cell receptor (beta chain) was recorded in a study of blood T cells in healthy people across ages. Turning to the study itself: About one barcoded beta molecule was captured per two T cells (by template switching).

A second PCR, run for roughly 7 to 12 cycles, used a sample-barcoded 5' primer plus a J-beta primer mix. TCRdb reprocessed the 5' RACE reads with MiXCR, giving one entry per CDR3 protein. The sample contains about a million distinct CDR3 sequences, roughly 52% of which appear only once. Researchers isolated at least 7 million PBMCs per sample. The V segment lost 1 base and the J segment 5 bases; nucleotides outside the gene matches: 11. This CDR3 has 17 amino acids. Germline CDR1 is SGDLS and CDR2 is YYNGEE. The receptor was derived from a man aged 25-40 years in good health. The V call is TRBV9, the J call TRBJ2-1, with 8 bases lining up with TRBD2. The sample taken for sequencing was blood. The CDR3 here is CASSVSPEVAGHNEQFF. Written as DNA, the CDR3 is TGTGCCAGCAGCGTATCGCCCGAGGTAGCGGGACACAATGAGCAGTTCTTC.